This TCR beta chain was identified in a study of CD8+ T cells in alopecia areata. Study-level background: Tofacitinib lasted 6 to 18 months, then 6 months off drug.

The count of this clone is one. Those with alopecia areata gave lesional scalp punch biopsies and peripheral blood. RNA extraction was followed by reverse transcription into cDNA, which acted as the sequencing template. The assay was immunoSEQ multiplex PCR, and TCRdb's table has in-frame clones only and misses some. The table lists about 170,000 clones, about 70% of them singletons. The starting material was CD8+ T cells sorted from blood, obtained at week 0. The receptor comes from a human donor with alopecia areata.

The CDR3 DNA follows: TGTGCCAGCAGTGGATGCATCTCTAACTATGGCTACACCTTC. Its protein product is CASSGCISNYGYTF. The chain employs TRBV6-4 and TRBJ1-2; D gene unclear. V lost 4 bases, J lost 0 bases, and 9 bases lay in between. The CDR3 covers 14 residues. The germline V gene encodes CDR1 MRHNA and CDR2 SNTAGT.